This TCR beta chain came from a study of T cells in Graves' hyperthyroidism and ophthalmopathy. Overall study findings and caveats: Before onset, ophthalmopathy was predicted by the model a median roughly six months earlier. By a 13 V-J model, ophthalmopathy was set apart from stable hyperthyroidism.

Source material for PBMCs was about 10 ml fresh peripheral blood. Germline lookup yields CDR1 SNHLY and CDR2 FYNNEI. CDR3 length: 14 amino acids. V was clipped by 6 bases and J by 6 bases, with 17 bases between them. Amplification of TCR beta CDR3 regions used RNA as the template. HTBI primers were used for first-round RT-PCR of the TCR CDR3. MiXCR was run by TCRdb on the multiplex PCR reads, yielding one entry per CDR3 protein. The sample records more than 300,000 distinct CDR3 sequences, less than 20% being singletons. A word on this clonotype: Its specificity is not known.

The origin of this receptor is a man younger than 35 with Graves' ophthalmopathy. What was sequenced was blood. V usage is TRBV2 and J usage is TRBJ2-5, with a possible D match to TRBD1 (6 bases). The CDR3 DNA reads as TGTGCCAGCAGATATACACAGGGTGAGAAGACCCAGTACTTC. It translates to CASRYTQGEKTQYF.